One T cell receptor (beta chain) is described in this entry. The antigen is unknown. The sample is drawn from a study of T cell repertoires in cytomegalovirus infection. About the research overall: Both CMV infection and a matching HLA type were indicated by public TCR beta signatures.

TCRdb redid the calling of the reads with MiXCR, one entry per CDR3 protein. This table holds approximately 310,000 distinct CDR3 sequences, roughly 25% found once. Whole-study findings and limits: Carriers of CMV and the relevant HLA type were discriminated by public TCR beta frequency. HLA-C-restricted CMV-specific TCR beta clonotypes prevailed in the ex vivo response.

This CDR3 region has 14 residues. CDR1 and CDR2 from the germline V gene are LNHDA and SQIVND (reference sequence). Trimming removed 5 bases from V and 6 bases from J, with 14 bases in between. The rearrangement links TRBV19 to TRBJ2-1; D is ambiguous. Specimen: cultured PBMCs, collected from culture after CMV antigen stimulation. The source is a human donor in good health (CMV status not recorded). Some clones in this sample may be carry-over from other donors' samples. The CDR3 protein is CASSLAVTANEQFF. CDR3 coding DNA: TGTGCCAGTAGTTTGGCGGTAACCGCCAATGAGCAGTTCTTC.